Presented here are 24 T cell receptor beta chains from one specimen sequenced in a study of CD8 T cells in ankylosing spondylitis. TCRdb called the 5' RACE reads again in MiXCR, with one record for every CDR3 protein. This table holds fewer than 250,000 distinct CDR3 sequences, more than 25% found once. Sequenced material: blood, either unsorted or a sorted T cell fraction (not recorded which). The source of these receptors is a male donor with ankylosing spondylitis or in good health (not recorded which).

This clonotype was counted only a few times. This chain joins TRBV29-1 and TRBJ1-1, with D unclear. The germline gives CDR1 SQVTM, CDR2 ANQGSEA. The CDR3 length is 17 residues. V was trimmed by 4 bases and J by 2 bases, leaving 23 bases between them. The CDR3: CSVGARVRPLLNTEAFF. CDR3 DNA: TGCAGCGTTGGTGCGAGGGTACGTCCCCTTCTAAACACTGAAGCTTTCTTT.

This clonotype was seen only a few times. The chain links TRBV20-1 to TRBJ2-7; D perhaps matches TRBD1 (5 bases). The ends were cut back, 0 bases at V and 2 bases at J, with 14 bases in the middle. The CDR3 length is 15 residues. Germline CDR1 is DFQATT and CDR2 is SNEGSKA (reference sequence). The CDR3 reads CSARDMGRTPYEQYF. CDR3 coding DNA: TGCAGTGCTAGAGATATGGGGCGAACACCCTACGAGCAGTACTTC.

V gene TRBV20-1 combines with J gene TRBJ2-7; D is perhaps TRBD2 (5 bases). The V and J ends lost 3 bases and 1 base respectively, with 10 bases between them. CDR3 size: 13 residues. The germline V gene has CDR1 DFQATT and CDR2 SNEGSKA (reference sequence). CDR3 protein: CSARSRTSYEQYF. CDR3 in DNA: TGCAGTGCTAGGTCCAGGACTTCCTACGAGCAGTACTTC.

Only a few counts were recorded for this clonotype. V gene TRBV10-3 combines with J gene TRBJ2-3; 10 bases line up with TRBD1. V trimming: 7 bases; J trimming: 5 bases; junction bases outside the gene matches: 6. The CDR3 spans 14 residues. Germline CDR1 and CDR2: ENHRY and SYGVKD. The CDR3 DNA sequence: TGTGCCATCAATACCGGGACAGGGGAAGATACGCAGTATTTT. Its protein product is CAINTGTGEDTQYF.

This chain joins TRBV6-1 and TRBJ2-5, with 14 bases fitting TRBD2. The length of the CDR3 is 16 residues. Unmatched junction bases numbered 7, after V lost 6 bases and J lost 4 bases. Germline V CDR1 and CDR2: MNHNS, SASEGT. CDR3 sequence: CASSLGLAGGGETQYF. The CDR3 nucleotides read TGTGCCAGCAGCCTCGGACTAGCGGGGGGAGGAGAGACCCAGTACTTC.

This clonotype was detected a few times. As DNA, the CDR3 is TGTGCCAGCAGTTTATCAGGGATGGGGAATCAGCCCCAGCATTTT. It encodes CASSLSGMGNQPQHF. The chain uses TRBV6-5 and TRBJ1-5; tentative D call: TRBD1 (5 bases). CDR1 is MNHEY and CDR2 is SVGAGI in the germline V gene. Trimming left V 4 bases short and J 4 bases short, with 14 bases between. The CDR3 has 15 residues.

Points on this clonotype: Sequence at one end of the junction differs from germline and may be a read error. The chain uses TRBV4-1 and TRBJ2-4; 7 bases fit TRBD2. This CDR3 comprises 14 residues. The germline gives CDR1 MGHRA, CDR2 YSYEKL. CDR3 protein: CASSQDFSTKGRGF. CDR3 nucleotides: TGCGCCAGCAGCCAAGATTTTAGCACCAAGGGGCGGGGGTTC.

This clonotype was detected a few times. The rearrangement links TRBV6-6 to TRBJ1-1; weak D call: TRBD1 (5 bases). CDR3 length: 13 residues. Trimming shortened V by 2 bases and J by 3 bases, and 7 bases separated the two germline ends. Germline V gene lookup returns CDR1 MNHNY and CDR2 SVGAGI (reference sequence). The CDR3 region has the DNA TGTGCCAGCAGTTACGGGGGGGACACTGAAGCTTTCTTT. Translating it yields CASSYGGDTEAFF.

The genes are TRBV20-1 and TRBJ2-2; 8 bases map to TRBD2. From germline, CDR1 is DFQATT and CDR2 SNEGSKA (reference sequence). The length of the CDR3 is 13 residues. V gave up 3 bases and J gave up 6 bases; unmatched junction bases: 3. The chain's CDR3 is CSASSGAAGELFF. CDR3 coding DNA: TGCAGTGCTAGTAGCGGGGCGGCCGGGGAGCTGTTTTTT.

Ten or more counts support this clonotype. CDR3 DNA: TGTGCCAGCAGCTCCGGGACTAGCGGATACAATGAGCAGTTCTTC. This gives the protein CASSSGTSGYNEQFF. This sequence joins TRBV7-9 and TRBJ2-1, with TRBD2 identical over 11 bases. Germline V gene data show CDR1 as SEHNR and CDR2 as FQNEAQ (reference sequence). This CDR3 is built from 15 residues. Germline trimming cut 4 bases from V and 4 bases from J; bases unmatched to any gene: 3.

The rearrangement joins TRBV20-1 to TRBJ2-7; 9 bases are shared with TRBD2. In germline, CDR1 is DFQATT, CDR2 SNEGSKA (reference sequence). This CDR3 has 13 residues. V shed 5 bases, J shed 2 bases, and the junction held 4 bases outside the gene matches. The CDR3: CSAGSGGTYEQYF. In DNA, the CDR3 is TGCAGTGCTGGGAGCGGGGGGACCTACGAGCAGTACTTC.

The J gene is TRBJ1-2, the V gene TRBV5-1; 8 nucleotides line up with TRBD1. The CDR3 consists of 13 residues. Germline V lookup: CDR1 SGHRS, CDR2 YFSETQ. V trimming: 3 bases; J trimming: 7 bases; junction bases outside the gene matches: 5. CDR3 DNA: TGCGCCAGCAGCTCGGACAGGGCTACTGGCTACACCTTC. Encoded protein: CASSSDRATGYTF.

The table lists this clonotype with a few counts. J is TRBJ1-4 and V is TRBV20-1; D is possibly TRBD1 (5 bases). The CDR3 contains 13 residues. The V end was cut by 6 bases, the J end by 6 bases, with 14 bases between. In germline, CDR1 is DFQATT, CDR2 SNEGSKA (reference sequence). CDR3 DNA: TGCAGTGCAGATCAGGGCGCAGATGAAAAACTGTTTTTT. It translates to CSADQGADEKLFF.

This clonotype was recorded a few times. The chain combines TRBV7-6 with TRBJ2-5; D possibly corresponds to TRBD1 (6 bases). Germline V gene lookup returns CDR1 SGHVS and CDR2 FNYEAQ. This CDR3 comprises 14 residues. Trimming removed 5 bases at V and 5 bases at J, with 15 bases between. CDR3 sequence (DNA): TGTGCCAGCAGCCAACAGGGCTTCGGGGAGACCCAGTACTTC. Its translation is CASSQQGFGETQYF.

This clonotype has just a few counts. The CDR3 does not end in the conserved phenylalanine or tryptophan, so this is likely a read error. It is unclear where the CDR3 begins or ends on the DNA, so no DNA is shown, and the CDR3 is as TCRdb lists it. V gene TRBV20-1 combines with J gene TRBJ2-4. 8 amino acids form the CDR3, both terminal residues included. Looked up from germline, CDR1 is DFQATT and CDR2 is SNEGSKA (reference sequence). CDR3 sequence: CSASVGTV.

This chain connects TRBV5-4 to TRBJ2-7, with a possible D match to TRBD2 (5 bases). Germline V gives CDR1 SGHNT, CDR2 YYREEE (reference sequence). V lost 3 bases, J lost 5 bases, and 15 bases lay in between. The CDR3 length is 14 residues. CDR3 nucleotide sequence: TGTGCCAGCAGCTCTAACGCGGCCGGGAACGAGCAGTACTTC. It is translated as CASSSNAAGNEQYF.

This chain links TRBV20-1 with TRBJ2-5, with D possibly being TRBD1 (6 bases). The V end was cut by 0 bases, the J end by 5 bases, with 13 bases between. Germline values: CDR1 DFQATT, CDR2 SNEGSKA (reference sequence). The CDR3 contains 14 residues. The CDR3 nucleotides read TGCAGTGCTAGAGATGAGGGGCAGGGGGAGACCCAGTACTTC. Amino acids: CSARDEGQGETQYF.

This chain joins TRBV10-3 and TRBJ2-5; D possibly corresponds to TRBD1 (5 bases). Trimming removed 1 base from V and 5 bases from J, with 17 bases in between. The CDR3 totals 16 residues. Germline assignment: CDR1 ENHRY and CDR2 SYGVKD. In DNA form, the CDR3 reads TGTGCCATCAGTGAGTTGACCGCTTCAGGGTTTGAGACCCAGTACTTC. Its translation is CAISELTASGFETQYF.

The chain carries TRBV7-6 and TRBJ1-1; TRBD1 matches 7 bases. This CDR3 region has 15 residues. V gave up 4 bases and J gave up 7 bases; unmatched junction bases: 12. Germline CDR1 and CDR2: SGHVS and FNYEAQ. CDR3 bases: TGTGCCAGCAGCTCAACCTATAAATCAGGGGGTGAAGCTTTCTTT. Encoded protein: CASSSTYKSGGEAFF.

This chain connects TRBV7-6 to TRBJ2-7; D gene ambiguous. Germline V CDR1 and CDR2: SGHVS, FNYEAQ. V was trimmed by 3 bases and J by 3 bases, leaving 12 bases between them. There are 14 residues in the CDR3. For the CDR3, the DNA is TGTGCCAGCAGCTTTTCTGCGACTGGCTACGAGCAGTACTTC. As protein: CASSFSATGYEQYF.

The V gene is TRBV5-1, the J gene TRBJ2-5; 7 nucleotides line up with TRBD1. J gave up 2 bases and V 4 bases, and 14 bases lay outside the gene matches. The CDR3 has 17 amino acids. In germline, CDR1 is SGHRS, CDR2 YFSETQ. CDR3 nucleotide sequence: TGCGCCAGCAGCCCCCGCCCAGACAGGGAGCTTCAAGAGACCCAGTACTTC. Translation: CASSPRPDRELQETQYF.

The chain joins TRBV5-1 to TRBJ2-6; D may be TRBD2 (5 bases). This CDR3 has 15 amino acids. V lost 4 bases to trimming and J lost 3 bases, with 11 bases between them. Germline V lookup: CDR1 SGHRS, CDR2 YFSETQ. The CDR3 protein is CASSTGLVGANVLTF. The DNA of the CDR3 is TGCGCCAGCAGCACCGGACTGGTTGGGGCCAACGTCCTGACTTTC.

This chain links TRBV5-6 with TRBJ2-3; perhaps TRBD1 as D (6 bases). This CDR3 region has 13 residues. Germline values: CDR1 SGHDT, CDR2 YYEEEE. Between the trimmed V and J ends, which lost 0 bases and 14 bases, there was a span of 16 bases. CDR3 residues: CASSLEEDRLGYF. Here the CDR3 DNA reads TGTGCCAGCAGCTTGGAAGAAGACAGGTTAGGGTATTTT.

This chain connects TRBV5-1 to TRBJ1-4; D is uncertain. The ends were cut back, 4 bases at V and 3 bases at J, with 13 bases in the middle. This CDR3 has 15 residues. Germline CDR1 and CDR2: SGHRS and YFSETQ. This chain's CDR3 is CASSPLLWSNEKLFF. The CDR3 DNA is TGCGCCAGCAGCCCCCTACTGTGGTCTAATGAAAAACTGTTTTTT. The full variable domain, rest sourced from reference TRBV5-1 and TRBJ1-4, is KAGVTQTPRYLIKTRGQQVTLSCSPISGHRSVSWYQQTPGQGLQFLFEYFSETQRNKGNFPGRFSGRQFSNSRSEMNVSTLELGDSALYLCASSPLLWSNEKLFFGSGTQLSVL.